The source of this T cell receptor (beta chain) is a study of blood T cell repertoires in COVID-19. The wider study: Both acute and convalescent COVID-19 samples were obtained from the United States, Italy and Spain. Sources were T cells, B-cell-depleted T cells, or PBMCs; the material itself was cDNA or gDNA.

CDR3 length equals 17 residues. V shed 4 bases and J 0 bases; nucleotides not matched to a gene: 7. Germline V gives CDR1 SNHLY, CDR2 FYNNEI. How the authors handled the data: Reference gene primer amplification in the assay estimated nucleated cell counts. Clones were sequenced by immunoSEQ multiplex PCR, and TCRdb holds only the in-frame ones, with some missing. D and trimming come from the DNA, and the V and J calls and clone size come from that table. The sample yields 70,000 to 90,000 clones, around 86% seen once. This clonotype was obtained from a man aged 80 or over with active or convalescent COVID-19. The chain recombines TRBV2 with TRBJ2-2; 8 nucleotides agree with TRBD2. The specimen sequenced was peripheral blood. CDR3: CASSVRAGGANTGELFF. CDR3 in DNA: TGTGCCAGCAGTGTTCGGGCGGGGGGTGCGAACACCGGGGAGCTGTTTTTT.